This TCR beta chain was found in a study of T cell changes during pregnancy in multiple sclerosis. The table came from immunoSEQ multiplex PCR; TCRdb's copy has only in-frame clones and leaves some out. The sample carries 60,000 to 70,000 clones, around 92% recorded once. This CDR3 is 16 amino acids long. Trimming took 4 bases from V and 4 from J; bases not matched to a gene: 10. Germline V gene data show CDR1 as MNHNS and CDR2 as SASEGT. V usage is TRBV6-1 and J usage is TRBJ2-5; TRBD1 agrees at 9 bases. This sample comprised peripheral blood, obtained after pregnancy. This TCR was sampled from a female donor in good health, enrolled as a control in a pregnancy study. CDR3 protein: CASSALPGQGLETQYF. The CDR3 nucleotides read TGTGCCAGCAGTGCCTTACCGGGACAGGGATTAGAGACCCAGTACTTC.